The 17 T cell receptor beta chains below all came from one sample that was sequenced in a study of T cell clonality in common variable immunodeficiency. These receptors have no identified antigens. Generated by immunoSEQ multiplex PCR, the TCRdb table keeps only in-frame clones and is missing some. The specimen has 32,000 or so clones, none found just once. Study-wide results and limits: In common variable immunodeficiency, TCR beta chains reportedly carried fewer deletions and N-nucleotide insertions.

The specimen sequenced was peripheral blood mononuclear cells. The receptors were sampled from a human donor with common variable immunodeficiency.

This clone was observed a few times. Read coverage stops 3 residues before the CDR3 terminus; the germline J gene supplies the remainder. The chain is built from TRBV7-3 and TRBJ1-1, with D perhaps TRBD1 (5 bases). The CDR3 runs 13 residues. The germline CDR1 and CDR2 sequences are SGHTA and FQGTGA. Trimming shortened V by 5 bases and J by 1 base, and 8 bases separated the two germline ends. The CDR3 loop is CASSKDTNTEAFF. CDR3 bases read: TGTGCCAGCAGCAAGGACACGAACACTGAA.

With regard to this clone: From the germline J gene comes the end of the CDR3, since the read stops 3 residues before it. The rearrangement joins TRBV7-9 to TRBJ1-2; perhaps TRBD1 as D (6 bases). This CDR3 spans 11 amino acids. Germline V gene data show CDR1 as SEHNR and CDR2 as FQNEAQ (reference sequence). The CDR3 DNA, read in part, is TGTGCCAGCAGCTTCGGACAGAGT. It encodes CASSFGQS. The whole CDR3 protein reads CASSFGQSYTF. The full variable domain, in which reference TRBV7-9 and TRBJ1-2 provide the parts outside the CDR3, is DTGVSQNPRHKITKRGQNVTFRCDPISEHNRLYWYRQTLGQGPEFLTYFQNEAQLEKSRLLSDRFSAERPKGSFSTLEIQRTEQGDSAMYLCASSFGQSYTFGSGTRLTVV.

This clone is medium-sized within its sample. Coverage ceases 3 residues before the CDR3 finishes, and the germline J gene fills in the end. V is TRBV29-1 and J is TRBJ2-3; possible D gene TRBD1, 5 bases. Germline lookup yields CDR1 SQVTM and CDR2 ANQGSEA. Trimming stripped 4 bases from V and 0 bases from J, with 14 bases between. This CDR3 spans 15 amino acids. CDR3 in amino acids: CSVVGQIGSTDTQYF. The DNA read from the CDR3 is TGCAGCGTTGTTGGACAAATAGGTAGCACAGATACG.

This clone was found a few times. The DNA ends 3 residues before the CDR3 does, and the rest of the CDR3 is filled in from the germline J gene. The V and J genes are TRBV19 and TRBJ2-7; TRBD1 is a possible D gene (6 bases). The CDR3 runs 15 residues. The ends were cut back, 4 bases at V and 2 bases at J, with 15 bases in the middle. Germline loops: CDR1 LNHDA, CDR2 SQIVND (reference sequence). The DNA read from the CDR3 is TGTGCCAGTAGTAGCTGGGGGCAGAGCGCCTACGAG. It translates to CASSSWGQSAYE. The whole CDR3 protein reads CASSSWGQSAYEQYF.

A word on this clone: From the germline J gene comes the end of the CDR3, since the read stops 3 residues before it. The rearrangement joins TRBV29-1 to TRBJ2-3, with D possibly TRBD2 on 5 matching bases. V was cut by 4 bases and J by 0 bases, with 20 bases left in between. The CDR3 contains 17 residues. Germline loops: CDR1 SQVTM, CDR2 ANQGSEA. Incomplete CDR3 DNA: TGCAGCGTTGCGCGGGTACGAAGCGCCTATAGCACAGATACG. Translated: CSVARVRSAYSTDT. The complete CDR3 reads CSVARVRSAYSTDTQYF.

This clone was seen a few times. The read ends 3 residues before the CDR3 terminus; that terminus is restored from the germline J gene. This sequence joins TRBV18 and TRBJ1-2; D remains ambiguous. The germline CDR1 and CDR2 sequences are KGHSH and LQKENI. Trimming cost V 2 bases and J 5 bases, with 15 bases left between them. The CDR3 spans 15 residues. This CDR3 is CASSPGGPQEYGYTF. CDR3 DNA (partial): TGTGCCAGCTCACCAGGAGGGCCCCAAGAGTATGGC. Filled out from reference TRBV18 and TRBJ1-2, the complete variable domain reads NAGVMQNPRHLVRRRGQEARLRCSPMKGHSHVYWYRQLPEEGLKFMVYLQKENIIDESGMPKERFSAEFPKEGPSILRIQQVVRGDSAAYFCASSPGGPQEYGYTFGSGTRLTVV.

This clone was observed many times. The read terminates 3 residues ahead of where the CDR3 ends, so the germline J gene completes it. V gene TRBV11-2 combines with J gene TRBJ1-2; D is perhaps TRBD1 (6 bases). The CDR3 has 13 amino acids. Germline-derived CDR1 and CDR2 are SGHAT and FQNNGV. Trimming stripped 5 bases from V and 4 bases from J, with 11 bases between. The CDR3 sequence is CASSPLRGYGYTF. CDR3 DNA (partial): TGTGCCAGCAGCCCTCTCAGGGGCTATGGC. The entire variable domain, with the rest obtained from reference TRBV11-2 and TRBJ1-2, is as follows: EAGVAQSPRYKIIEKRQSVAFWCNPISGHATLYWYQQILGQGPKLLIQFQNNGVVDDSQLPKDRFSAERLKGVDSTLKIQPAKLEDSAVYLCASSPLRGYGYTFGSGTRLTVV.

A note on this clone: The read terminates 3 residues before the CDR3 end, so the remaining end is supplied by the germline J gene. The J gene is TRBJ2-1, the V gene TRBV7-9; no clear D gene. The germline V and J ends were trimmed by 1 base and 2 bases, with 9 bases remaining between them. The germline V gene has CDR1 SEHNR and CDR2 FQNEAQ (reference sequence). This CDR3 is built from 15 residues. CDR3: CASSLEGSPYNEQFF. CDR3 DNA (partial): TGTGCCAGCAGCTTAGAAGGTAGCCCCTACAATGAG. Variable domain in full (rest from reference TRBV7-9 and TRBJ2-1): DTGVSQNPRHKITKRGQNVTFRCDPISEHNRLYWYRQTLGQGPEFLTYFQNEAQLEKSRLLSDRFSAERPKGSFSTLEIQRTEQGDSAMYLCASSLEGSPYNEQFFGPGTRLTVL.

There are a few counts of this clone. Additional DNA sequences in this sample encode the identical CDR3. The CDR3 sequence is CASSPAQGGGYEQYF. The sequenced part of the CDR3 DNA is TGTGCCAGCTCACCTGCACAGGGGGGTGGCTACGAG. The chain joins TRBV18 to TRBJ2-7; TRBD1 matches at 8 bases. The read ends 3 residues shy of where the CDR3 ends; the end is completed using the germline J gene. Unmatched junction bases numbered 7, after V lost 3 bases and J lost 3 bases. CDR1 is KGHSH and CDR2 is LQKENI in the germline V gene. The CDR3 covers 15 residues.

This clone was counted only a few times. The read falls 3 residues short of the CDR3 end, and the missing part is taken from the germline J gene. This chain uses TRBV5-8 with TRBJ2-5; a possible D gene is TRBD2 (5 bases). Per the germline V gene, CDR1 is SGHTS and CDR2 is YDEGEE. The CDR3 covers 15 residues. Deletions cut 0 bases from V and 7 bases from J, with 16 bases between. The sequenced CDR3 bases are TGTGCCAGCAGCTTGGGACTATCCGATGAGGGGACC. As protein: CASSLGLSDEGT. In full, the CDR3 reads CASSLGLSDEGTQYF.

The sample holds a few counts of this clone. The CDR3 end falls 3 residues outside the read, so it is completed with the germline J gene. The genes are TRBV18 and TRBJ1-1; TRBD1 aligns across 7 bases. The trim removed 3 bases at V and 3 bases at J, leaving 7 bases unmatched. The CDR3 is made up of 15 amino acids. Germline V gene sequence: CDR1 KGHSH, CDR2 LQKENI. The sequenced part of the CDR3 DNA is TGTGCCAGCTCACCTAGAGGGGGCGCGGACACTGAA. Protein sequence: CASSPRGGADTE. The complete CDR3 reads CASSPRGGADTEAFF.

As regards this clone: The CDR3 end falls 3 residues outside the read, so it is completed with the germline J gene. The V and J genes are TRBV30 and TRBJ2-3; 12 bases align to TRBD2. This CDR3 has 17 residues. Trimming removed 0 bases from V and 0 bases from J; junction bases left unmatched: 4. Germline V gene data show CDR1 as GTSNPN and CDR2 as SVGIG (reference sequence). The covered CDR3 bases are TGTGCCTGGAGTGTCCCAACTAGCGGGGGGAGCACAGATACG. It encodes CAWSVPTSGGSTDT. The whole CDR3 protein is CAWSVPTSGGSTDTQYF.

The sequenced CDR3 bases are TGCAGTGCTTCCCAGGGGACTAGCGACTCCCAAGAGACC. It yields the protein CSASQGTSDSQET. The entire CDR3 protein is CSASQGTSDSQETQYF. The chain combines TRBV20-1 with TRBJ2-5; 10 positions agree with TRBD2. The read gets to within 3 residues of the CDR3 end, and the germline J gene fills in the rest. The germline CDR1 and CDR2 sequences are DFQATT and SNEGSKA (reference sequence). This CDR3 contains 16 residues. V lost 5 bases to trimming and J lost 1 base; unmatched junction nucleotides: 10.

At least ten counts were recorded for this clone. The read is 3 residues too short to cover the CDR3 end, so that end is filled in from the germline J gene. The chain recombines TRBV2 with TRBJ2-5; weak D call: TRBD1 (5 bases). V lost 4 bases and J 2 bases, leaving 11 bases between the germline ends. CDR1 SNHLY and CDR2 FYNNEI come from the germline V gene. CDR3 length: 14 residues. The covered CDR3 bases are TGTGCCAGCAGTGTTCAGGGCAGTCAAGAGACC. Protein: CASSVQGSQET. The CDR3 in its entirety is CASSVQGSQETQYF. Using reference TRBV2 and TRBJ2-5 for the parts outside the CDR3, the full variable domain is EPEVTQTPSHQVTQMGQEVILRCVPISNHLYFYWYRQILGQKVEFLVSFYNNEISEKSEIFDDQFSVERPDGSNFTLKIRSTKLEDSAMYFCASSVQGSQETQYFGPGTRLLVL.

Concerning this clone itself: The read terminates 3 residues ahead of where the CDR3 ends, so the germline J gene completes it. The chain has TRBV19 and TRBJ1-1; no clear D gene. The germline V gene has CDR1 LNHDA and CDR2 SQIVND (reference sequence). Trimming took 3 bases from V and 0 from J, leaving 8 bases between them. The CDR3 is 14 residues long. The CDR3 bases that were read are TGTGCCAGTAGTATGGTGGGCGTGAACACTGAA. Residues: CASSMVGVNTE. The full CDR3 reads CASSMVGVNTEAFF.

In regard to this clone: The read terminates 3 residues ahead of where the CDR3 ends, so the germline J gene completes it. This rearrangement joins TRBV7-3 to TRBJ2-1; no clear D gene. The V gene's germline CDR1 is SGHTA and CDR2 FQGTGA. The CDR3 is 13 amino acids. The V end lost 4 bases, the J end lost 9 bases, and 13 bases lay between the germline ends. The DNA read from the CDR3 is TGTGCCAGCAGCTCAACGCAAGGGCGTGAG. It specifies CASSSTQGRE. The whole CDR3 protein is CASSSTQGREQFF.

This clone was counted ten times or more. The read ends 3 residues early relative to the CDR3; the germline J gene fills the gap. The chain combines TRBV7-3 with TRBJ2-6; D is perhaps TRBD2 (5 bases). The germline V gene has CDR1 SGHTA and CDR2 FQGTGA. V lost 2 bases and J 3 bases, leaving 11 bases between the germline ends. This CDR3 contains 16 residues. CDR3 DNA (partial): TGTGCCAGCAGCTTAGGTCCCCGGGGTGGGGCCAACGTC. This gives the protein CASSLGPRGGANV. The whole CDR3 sequence reads CASSLGPRGGANVLTF.